The present TCR beta chain was sequenced within a study of T-cell memory formation after mild COVID-19. The overall study: TCR clusters showed largely donor specificity.

General study results and limits: Pre-infection memory contained some responding clones, which suggested that cross-reactive memory had joined. Clones shrinking between day 15 and 85 showed a balanced CD4/CD8 split, and those that grew later tilted toward CD4+.

5'RACE primed at constant segments yielded TCR alpha and TCR beta cDNA libraries bearing sample barcodes and UMIs. TCRdb re-derived calls from the 5' RACE reads in MiXCR, one entry per CDR3 protein. In the table there are some 130,000 distinct CDR3 sequences, over 15% of which are singletons. Regarding this clonotype: Its antigen is not known.

The J segment lost 4 bases and the V segment lost 5 bases, leaving 7 bases of the junction unmatched. The CDR3 extends over 15 amino acids. The germline V gene has CDR1 LGHDT and CDR2 YNNKEL (reference sequence). The specimen sequenced was PBMCs or a T cell subset sorted from them (not recorded which). The V and J genes are TRBV3-1 and TRBJ2-1; 8 positions match TRBD1. The receptor was derived from a young man who had mild COVID-19 (a few samples of this study predate the infection). Cell type and time point are not known. The CDR3 reads CASSIPGTGYNEQFF. CDR3 nucleotides: TGTGCCAGCAGCATCCCCGGGACAGGATACAATGAGCAGTTCTTC.